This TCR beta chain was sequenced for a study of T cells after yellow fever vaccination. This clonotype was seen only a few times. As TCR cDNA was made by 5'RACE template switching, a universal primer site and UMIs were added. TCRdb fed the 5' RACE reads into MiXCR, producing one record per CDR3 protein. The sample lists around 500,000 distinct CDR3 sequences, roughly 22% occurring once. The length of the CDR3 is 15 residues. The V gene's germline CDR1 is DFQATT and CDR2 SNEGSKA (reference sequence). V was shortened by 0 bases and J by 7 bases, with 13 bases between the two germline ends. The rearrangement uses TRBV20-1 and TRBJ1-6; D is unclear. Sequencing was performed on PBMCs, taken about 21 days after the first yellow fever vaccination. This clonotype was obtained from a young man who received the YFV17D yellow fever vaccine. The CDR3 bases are TGCAGTGCTAGAGAGGAGGCTGGTGGAAATTCACCCCTCCACTTT. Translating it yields CSAREEAGGNSPLHF.